This T cell receptor (beta chain) was retrieved from a study of long-term antiretroviral therapy in people with HIV. V gave up 3 bases and J gave up 0 bases, with 11 bases separating them. The CDR3 sequence is 15 residues long. Germline V gene lookup returns CDR1 SGHRS and CDR2 YFSETQ. Running of the v3.0 immunoSEQ assay took place at survey level. The repertoire was sequenced with immunoSEQ multiplex PCR; TCRdb's copy has only in-frame clones and lacks some. This table has tens of thousands of clones, around 76% appearing once. The receptor's source is a middle-aged woman with HIV. Sequences were derived from unsorted PBMCs, sampled 0.5 years after starting antiretroviral therapy. The chain combines TRBV5-1 with TRBJ2-3, with a weak D call TRBD2 (5 bases). The CDR3 reads CASSWVAPSTDTQYF. The CDR3 DNA follows: TGCGCCAGCAGCTGGGTAGCGCCTAGCACAGATACGCAGTATTTT. The entire variable domain, with the rest obtained from reference TRBV5-1 and TRBJ2-3, is as follows: KAGVTQTPRYLIKTRGQQVTLSCSPISGHRSVSWYQQTPGQGLQFLFEYFSETQRNKGNFPGRFSGRQFSNSRSEMNVSTLELGDSALYLCASSWVAPSTDTQYFGPGTRLTVL.